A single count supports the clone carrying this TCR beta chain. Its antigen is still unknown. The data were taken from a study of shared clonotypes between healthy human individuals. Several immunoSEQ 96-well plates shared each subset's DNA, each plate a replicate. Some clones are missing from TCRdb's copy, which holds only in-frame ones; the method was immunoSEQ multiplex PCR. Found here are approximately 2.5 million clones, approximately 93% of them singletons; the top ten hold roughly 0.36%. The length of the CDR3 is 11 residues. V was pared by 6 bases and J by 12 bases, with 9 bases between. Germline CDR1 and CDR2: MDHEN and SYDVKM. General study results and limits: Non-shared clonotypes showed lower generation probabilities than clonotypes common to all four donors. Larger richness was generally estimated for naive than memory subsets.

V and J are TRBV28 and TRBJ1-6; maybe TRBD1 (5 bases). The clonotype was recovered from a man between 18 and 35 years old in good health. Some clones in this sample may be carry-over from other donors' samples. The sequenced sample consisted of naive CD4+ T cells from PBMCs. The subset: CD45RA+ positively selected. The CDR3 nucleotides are TGTGCCAGCAGCCAGGGAATACCCCTCCACTTT. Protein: CASSQGIPLHF.